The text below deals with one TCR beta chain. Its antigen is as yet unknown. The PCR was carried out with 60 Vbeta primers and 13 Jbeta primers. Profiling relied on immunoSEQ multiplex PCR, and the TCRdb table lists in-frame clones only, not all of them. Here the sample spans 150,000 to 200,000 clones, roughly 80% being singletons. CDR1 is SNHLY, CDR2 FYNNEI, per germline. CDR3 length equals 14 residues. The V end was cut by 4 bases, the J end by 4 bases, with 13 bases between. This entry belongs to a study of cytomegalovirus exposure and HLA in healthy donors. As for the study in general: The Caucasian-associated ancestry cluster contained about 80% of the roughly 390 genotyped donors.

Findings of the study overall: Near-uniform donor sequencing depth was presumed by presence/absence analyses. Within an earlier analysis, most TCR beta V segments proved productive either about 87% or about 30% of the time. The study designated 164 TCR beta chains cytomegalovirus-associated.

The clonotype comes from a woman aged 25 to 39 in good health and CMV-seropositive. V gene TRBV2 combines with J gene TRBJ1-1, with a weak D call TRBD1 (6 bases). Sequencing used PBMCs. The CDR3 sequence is CASSVQGVGTEAFF. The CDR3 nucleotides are TGTGCCAGCAGTGTACAGGGCGTCGGCACTGAAGCTTTCTTT. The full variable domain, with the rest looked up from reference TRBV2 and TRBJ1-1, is EPEVTQTPSHQVTQMGQEVILRCVPISNHLYFYWYRQILGQKVEFLVSFYNNEISEKSEIFDDQFSVERPDGSNFTLKIRSTKLEDSAMYFCASSVQGVGTEAFFGQGTRLTVV.